Below, 28 T cell receptor beta chains from the same sample are listed, as sequenced in a study of molecular identifiers for immune sequencing clone quantification. TCRdb redid the calling of the PCR reads with MiXCR, one entry per CDR3 protein. The repertoire includes approximately 670,000 distinct CDR3 sequences, just under 20% of them detected once, and roughly 0.83% sits in the top ten. Source material: naive CD8+ T cells from blood, with Jurkat cell RNA spiked in. As for subset: FACS-sorted CD8+CD4-CCR7+CD45RA+ naive T cells. The receptors derive from a human donor in good health. Some libraries in this study had Jurkat cell RNA spiked in.

About this clonotype: A read error may explain this, as a much larger clone is one base away. The rearrangement links TRBV20-1 to TRBJ1-1; 11 nucleotides agree with TRBD1. The CDR3 runs to 13 residues. Per germline, CDR1 DFQATT and CDR2 SNEGSKA (reference sequence). Trimming cost V 0 bases and J 11 bases; bases outside gene matches: 5. The CDR3 reads CSARDGTGGGAFF. CDR3 nucleotides: TGCAGTGCTAGAGACGGGACAGGGGGAGGGGCTTTCTTT.

This clonotype turned up a few times. This may arise from a read error, as a much more abundant clone is one base away. The chain links TRBV7-8 to TRBJ2-5; D perhaps matches TRBD1 (5 bases). This CDR3 comprises 15 residues. CDR1 is SGHVS and CDR2 is FQNEAQ in the germline V gene. The chain's CDR3 is CVSSPPSGAPLAQYF. The CDR3 DNA sequence: TGTGTCAGCAGCCCACCCAGTGGGGCCCCGCTGGCCCAGTACTTC.

This chain connects TRBV13 to TRBJ2-6, with 12 bases identical to TRBD2. The CDR3 is made up of 18 amino acids. Germline trimming cut 4 bases from V and 1 base from J; bases unmatched to any gene: 5. Germline CDR1 and CDR2: PRHDT and FYEKMQ (reference sequence). For the CDR3, the DNA is TGTGCCAGCAGCTCTGCGACTAGCGGGAGTTCTGGGGCCAACGTCCTGACTTTC. Protein sequence: CASSSATSGSSGANVLTF.

This clonotype was found a few times. The rearrangement links TRBV10-3 to TRBJ1-1; D might be TRBD1 (6 bases). This CDR3 spans 17 amino acids. The V end was cut by 2 bases, the J end by 5 bases, with 21 bases between. Per the germline V gene, CDR1 is ENHRY and CDR2 is SYGVKD. CDR3 protein: CAISEARRGALETEAFF. The CDR3 coding sequence is TGTGCCATCAGTGAGGCACGACGGGGGGCACTGGAGACTGAAGCTTTCTTT.

The V gene is TRBV6-1, the J gene TRBJ2-7; D gene ambiguous. The CDR3 totals 14 residues. The germline V gene encodes CDR1 MNHNS and CDR2 SASEGT. V lost 6 bases and J 5 bases, leaving 17 bases between the germline ends. The CDR3 bases are TGTGCCAGCAGCCCGAAGGTAGGGTTTGACGAGCAGTACTTC. This codes for CASSPKVGFDEQYF.

This clonotype was seen at least ten times. This sequence joins TRBV6-2 or TRBV6-3 and TRBJ2-1; D gene uncertain. CDR3 size: 13 residues. Trimming shortened V by 8 bases and J by 5 bases, and 13 bases separated the two germline ends. Germline-derived CDR1 and CDR2 are MNHEY and SVGEGT. The CDR3 reads CASVPGPHNEQFF. The DNA of the CDR3 is TGTGCCAGCGTCCCCGGACCACACAATGAGCAGTTCTTC.

As to this clonotype: A much larger clone sits a single nucleotide away, making a read error possible. The chain links TRBV6-2 or TRBV6-3 to TRBJ1-2; no clear D gene. The CDR3 is 13 amino acids. Looked up from germline, CDR1 is MNHEY and CDR2 is SVGEGT. This CDR3 reads CVSSYQINYGYTF. Written as DNA, the CDR3 is TGTGTCAGCAGTTACCAGATTAACTATGGCTACACCTTC.

With respect to this clonotype: A single base separates this from a much larger clone, so it may be a read error. Given the absence of the conserved phenylalanine or tryptophan at the CDR3 end, a read error is likely. The J gene is TRBJ2-7, the V gene TRBV4-2; TRBD2 agrees at 7 bases. The junction had 6 bases not matched to a gene; V was cut back by 1 base and J by 3 bases. The CDR3 spans 15 residues. The germline CDR1 and CDR2 sequences are LGHNA and YNFKEQ. CDR3 sequence reads: CASSQGVASGYEQYY. CDR3 bases: TGTGCCAGCAGCCAAGGCGTGGCTAGCGGCTACGAGCAGTACTAC.

This clonotype was counted many times. The V gene is TRBV7-2, the J gene TRBJ1-3; no firm D call. The CDR3 has 14 residues. V was clipped by 6 bases and J by 2 bases, with 11 bases between them. CDR1 is SGHTA, CDR2 FQGNSA, per germline. The CDR3, as DNA: TGTGCCAGCAGTTACGACATAACTGGAAACACCATATATTTT. Translated: CASSYDITGNTIYF.

This clonotype was picked up many times. The chain carries TRBV10-3 and TRBJ1-1; possible D gene TRBD1, 6 bases. The CDR3 length is 15 residues. Trimming removed 3 bases at V and 1 base at J, with 12 bases between. Germline V gives CDR1 ENHRY, CDR2 SYGVKD. CDR3 region: CAISEPDSTNTEAFF. CDR3 coding DNA: TGTGCCATCAGTGAACCGGACAGTACGAACACTGAAGCTTTCTTT.

For this clonotype: Possible read error: a much larger clone is one base away. The chain uses TRBV12-3 or TRBV12-4 and TRBJ2-2; no clear D. Trimming cost V 6 bases and J 2 bases, with 4 bases left between them. The CDR3 has 12 amino acids. Written as DNA, the CDR3 is TGTGCCAGCAGCGACAACACCGGGGAGCTGTTTTTT. As protein: CASSDNTGELFF.

This clonotype was recorded many times. This chain joins TRBV4-1 and TRBJ1-1; D gene unclear. CDR3 size: 13 residues. The ends were cut back, 6 bases at V and 0 bases at J, with 8 bases in the middle. Germline CDR1 MGHRA, CDR2 YSYEKL. CDR3 residues: CASSRGMNTEAFF. The DNA for the CDR3 is TGCGCCAGCAGTCGAGGAATGAACACTGAAGCTTTCTTT.

This clonotype was observed many times. V and J are TRBV6-2 or TRBV6-3 and TRBJ2-7; D might be TRBD2 (5 bases). The CDR3 runs 16 residues. Germline CDR1 reads MNHEY; CDR2 reads SVGEGT. V shed 6 bases and J shed 3 bases, with 21 bases lying between them. The CDR3 nucleotides are TGTGCCAGCAGACACTATGGCAGTTCGGGGAACTACGAGCAGTACTTC. Amino acid sequence: CASRHYGSSGNYEQYF.

This clonotype occurred many times. The chain carries TRBV5-6 and TRBJ2-7; D is perhaps TRBD1 (5 bases). Germline V gives CDR1 SGHDT, CDR2 YYEEEE. Trimming took 4 bases from V and 3 from J, leaving 8 bases between them. The CDR3 sequence is 12 residues long. As DNA, the CDR3 is TGTGCCAGCAGCACGGACAACTACGAGCAGTACTTC. This translates into CASSTDNYEQYF.

The chain recombines TRBV7-9 with TRBJ2-2; tentatively, D is TRBD2 (6 bases). Trimming stripped 5 bases from V and 1 base from J, with 11 bases between. The CDR3 loop spans 15 amino acids. From germline, CDR1 is SEHNR and CDR2 FQNEAQ (reference sequence). CDR3: CASSRYSGNTGELFF. Written as DNA, the CDR3 is TGTGCCAGCAGCCGTTATAGCGGGAACACCGGGGAGCTGTTTTTT.

As for this clonotype: A single base separates this from a much larger clone, so it may be a read error. The rearrangement uses TRBV19 and TRBJ2-4, with 10 positions matching TRBD1. The CDR3 length is 15 residues. The trim removed 1 base at V and 8 bases at J, leaving 5 bases unmatched. Germline V CDR1 and CDR2: LNHDA, SQIVND (reference sequence). DNA for the CDR3: TGTGCCAGTAGTATAGGACAGGGGGCGAATGACATTCAGTACTTC. It codes for CASSIGQGANDIQYF.

This clonotype has ten or more counts. The J gene is TRBJ2-2, the V gene TRBV7-6; TRBD1 is a possible D gene (5 bases). Trimming pared 3 bases from V and 4 bases from J, leaving 18 bases between. This CDR3 comprises 17 residues. From germline, CDR1 is SGHVS and CDR2 FNYEAQ. DNA of the CDR3: TGTGCCAGCAGCTTTGCTTTTCAAGCCAGGGCCACCGGGGAGCTGTTTTTT. Amino acids: CASSFAFQARATGELFF.

In this sample, this clonotype turned up many times. The rearrangement links TRBV5-1 to TRBJ2-7, with D perhaps matching TRBD1 or TRBD2 (5 bases each). In germline, CDR1 is SGHRS, CDR2 YFSETQ. Trimming took off 0 bases at V and 3 bases at J, with 7 bases between the two ends. The CDR3 spans 13 residues. CDR3 amino acids: CASSLDGGYEQYF. The CDR3 coding sequence is TGCGCCAGCAGCTTGGATGGGGGCTACGAGCAGTACTTC.

This clonotype was recorded once. One end of the junction fails to match germline, which may point to a read error. V gene TRBV4-1 combines with J gene TRBJ1-2, with D maybe TRBD1 (5 bases). In germline, CDR1 is MGHRA, CDR2 YSYEKL. The CDR3 consists of 15 residues. As DNA, the CDR3 is TGCGCCAGCAGGGGGGAAAGGGGTGCCAACTATAGCTACACCTTC. It specifies CASRGERGANYSYTF.

This clonotype has only a few counts. The genes are TRBV7-8 and TRBJ2-5; 7 nucleotides match TRBD1. This CDR3 contains 16 residues. Losses at the gene ends were 3 bases for V and 5 bases for J; bases not matched to a gene: 12. Germline V gene sequence: CDR1 SGHVS, CDR2 FQNEAQ. In DNA form, the CDR3 reads TGTGCCAGCAGCTTCCATGGAGAGGGGGCTGAGGAGACCCAGTACTTC. It encodes CASSFHGEGAEETQYF.

This clonotype was counted at least ten times. The V and J genes are TRBV28 and TRBJ2-6; D is unclear. The germline V and J ends were trimmed by 8 bases and 0 bases, with 8 bases remaining between them. CDR1 and CDR2 from the germline V gene are MDHEN and SYDVKM. CDR3 length equals 14 residues. Here the CDR3 reads CASSAPSGANVLTF. The CDR3, as DNA: TGTGCCAGCTCTGCGCCCTCTGGGGCCAACGTCCTGACTTTC. Supplemented by reference TRBV28 and TRBJ2-6, the full variable domain reads DVKVTQSSRYLVKRTGEKVFLECVQDMDHENMFWYRQDPGLGLRLIYFSYDVKMKEKGDIPEGYSVSREKKERFSLILESASTNQTSMYLCASSAPSGANVLTFGAGSRLTVL.

With regard to this clonotype: Being one base from a much bigger clone, this may be a read error. The CDR3 DNA reads as TGCAGCGTTCCTCCCGGGAACGAGCAGTACTTC. Encoded protein: CSVPPGNEQYF. The chain has TRBV29-1 and TRBJ2-7; D may be TRBD2 (5 bases). V was pared by 5 bases and J by 5 bases, with 10 bases between. The CDR3 has 11 amino acids. The germline gives CDR1 SQVTM, CDR2 ANQGSEA.

The table lists this clonotype with many counts. J is TRBJ2-3 and V is TRBV6-6; TRBD2 matches 11 bases. Trimming took 5 bases from V and 4 from J; bases not matched to a gene: 5. CDR3 size: 15 residues. Germline assignment: CDR1 MNHNY and CDR2 SVGAGI (reference sequence). The CDR3 DNA follows: TGTGCCAGCAGTCTACTAGCGGGAGCAGCAGATACGCAGTATTTT. The encoded protein is CASSLLAGAADTQYF.

Turning to this clonotype: A much larger clone differs by one base, so this may be a read error. A read error is likely, as this CDR3 ends without the conserved phenylalanine or tryptophan. The gene calls are TRBV15 and TRBJ2-3; D might be TRBD1 or TRBD2, each matching 5 bases. CDR1 and CDR2 (germline): LNHNV, YYDKDF (reference sequence). This CDR3 has 14 amino acids. The ends were cut back, 0 bases at V and 6 bases at J, with 10 bases in the middle. The CDR3 bases are TGTGCCACCAGCAGAGATCTCGGGGCGGATACGCAGTATTCT. Translation: CATSRDLGADTQYS.

Details on this clonotype: A much larger clone differs from this one at a single base, so this may be a read error. Given the absence of the conserved phenylalanine or tryptophan at the CDR3 end, a read error is likely. V gene TRBV2 combines with J gene TRBJ2-5; TRBD2 matches 7 bases. The ends lost 5 bases at V and 2 bases at J; junction bases unmatched: 8. The CDR3 totals 15 residues. Per the germline V gene, CDR1 is SNHLY and CDR2 is FYNNEI. The CDR3 spells CASSSGPSGQETQYL. The DNA for the CDR3 is TGTGCCAGCAGTTCGGGTCCTAGCGGACAAGAGACCCAGTACCTC.

CDR3 in amino acids: CASSLVAGNEAFF. The CDR3, as DNA: TGTGCCAGCAGCTTGGTGGCAGGGAATGAAGCTTTCTTT. The rearrangement links TRBV5-6 to TRBJ1-1; possibly TRBD1 for D (5 bases). The CDR3 has 13 amino acids. V shed 0 bases and J shed 7 bases, with 10 bases lying between them. Per germline, CDR1 SGHDT and CDR2 YYEEEE.

This clonotype appeared many times. The rearrangement uses TRBV7-2 and TRBJ2-1, with D unresolved. Germline CDR1 and CDR2: SGHTA and FQGNSA. This CDR3 region has 15 residues. With 10 bases removed from V and 4 bases from J, the gap between germline ends came to 20 bases. The CDR3 loop reads CATHKALDGYNEQFF. In nucleotides, the CDR3 is TGTGCCACCCATAAAGCGCTAGACGGGTACAATGAGCAGTTCTTC.

This clonotype was recorded a few times. This chain connects TRBV24-1 to TRBJ1-5, with D unresolved. The V gene's germline CDR1 is KGHDR and CDR2 SFDVKD. V was clipped by 9 bases and J by 0 bases, with 8 bases between them. This CDR3 contains 13 residues. The CDR3 region has the DNA TGTGCCACCCGTAGCAATAGCAATCAGCCCCAGCATTTT. It is translated as CATRSNSNQPQHF.